This T cell receptor (beta chain) was documented in a study of shared clonotypes between healthy human individuals. Study background: In total, the donors were a couple of women and a few men aged 18 to 49.

Execution of the assay was at deep level. Method: immunoSEQ multiplex PCR; TCRdb's copy keeps in-frame clones and lacks some. Of about 2.1 million clones listed, just over 90% are singletons. Trimming pared 5 bases from V and 5 bases from J, leaving 16 bases between. Germline-derived CDR1 and CDR2 are MNHNS and SASEGT. The CDR3 sequence is 15 residues long. The naive CD8 fraction comprised CD45RO-negative cells positively selected for CCR7 and excluded terminally differentiated effector memory CD45RA+ cells. The sample was naive CD8+ T cells from PBMCs. The receptor was isolated from a young man in good health. Some clones in this sample may be carry-over from other donors' samples. The genes are TRBV6-1 and TRBJ2-1, with unresolved D. CDR3 sequence reads: CASSQNLRLNNEQFF. CDR3 nucleotides: TGTGCCAGCAGTCAGAACTTGCGGCTGAACAATGAGCAGTTCTTC.